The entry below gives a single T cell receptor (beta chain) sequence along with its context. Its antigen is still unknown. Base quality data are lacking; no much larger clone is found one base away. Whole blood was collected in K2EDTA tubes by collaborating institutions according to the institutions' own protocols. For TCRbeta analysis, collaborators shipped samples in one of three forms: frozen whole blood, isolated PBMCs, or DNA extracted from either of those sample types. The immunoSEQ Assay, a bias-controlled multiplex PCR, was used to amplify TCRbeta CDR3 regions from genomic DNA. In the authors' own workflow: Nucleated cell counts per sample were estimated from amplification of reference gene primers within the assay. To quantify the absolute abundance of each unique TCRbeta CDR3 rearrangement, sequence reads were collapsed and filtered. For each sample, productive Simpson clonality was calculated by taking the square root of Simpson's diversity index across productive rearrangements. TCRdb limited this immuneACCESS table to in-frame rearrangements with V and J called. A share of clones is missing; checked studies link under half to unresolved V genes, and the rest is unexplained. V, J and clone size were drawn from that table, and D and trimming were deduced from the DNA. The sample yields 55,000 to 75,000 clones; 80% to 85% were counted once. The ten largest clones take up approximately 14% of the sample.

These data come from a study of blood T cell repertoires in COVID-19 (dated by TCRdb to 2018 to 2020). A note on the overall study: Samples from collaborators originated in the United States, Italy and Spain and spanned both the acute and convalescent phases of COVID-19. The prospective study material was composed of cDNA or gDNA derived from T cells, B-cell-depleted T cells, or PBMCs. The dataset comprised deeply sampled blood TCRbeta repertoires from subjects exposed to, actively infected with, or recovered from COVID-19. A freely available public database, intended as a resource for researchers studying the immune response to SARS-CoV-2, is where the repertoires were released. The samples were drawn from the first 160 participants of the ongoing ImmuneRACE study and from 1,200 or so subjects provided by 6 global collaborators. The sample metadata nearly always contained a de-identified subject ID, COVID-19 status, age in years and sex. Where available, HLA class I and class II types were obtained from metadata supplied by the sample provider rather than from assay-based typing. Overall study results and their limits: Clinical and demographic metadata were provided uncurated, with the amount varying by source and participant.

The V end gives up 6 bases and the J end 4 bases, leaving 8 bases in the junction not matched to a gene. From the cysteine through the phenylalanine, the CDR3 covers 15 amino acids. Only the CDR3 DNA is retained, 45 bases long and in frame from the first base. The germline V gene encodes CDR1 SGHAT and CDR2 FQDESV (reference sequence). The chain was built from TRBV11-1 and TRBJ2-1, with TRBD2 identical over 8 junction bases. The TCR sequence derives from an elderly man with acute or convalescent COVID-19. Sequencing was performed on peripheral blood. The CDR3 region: CASRSSGKLYNEQFF. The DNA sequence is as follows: TGTGCCAGCAGGAGTAGCGGGAAATTATACAATGAGCAGTTCTTC.